This record concerns one T cell receptor beta chain sequence. A linear amplification protocol produced the TCR libraries from 500 ng of total RNA. Via MiXCR, TCRdb re-called the reads, giving one row per CDR3 protein. The table includes 180,000 or so distinct CDR3 sequences, about four fifths detected once. The data belong to a study of healthy donors' naive CD4 and CD8 T cells. Study overall: Donors came from three age groups: 20-25, 40-50 and 60-70 years.

This sequence originates from a pool of human donors in good health; the sample pools cells from several healthy donors. Sample: naive CD4+ and CD8+ T cells sorted from blood, pooled from several donors.

This CDR3 reads CASREGMVYGYTF. CDR3 DNA sequence: TGTGCCAGCAGGGAGGGGATGGTATATGGCTACACCTTC. V usage is TRBV6-5 and J usage is TRBJ1-2; perhaps TRBD1 as D (5 bases). V lost 6 bases and J lost 5, with 13 bases in between. There are 13 residues in the CDR3. Germline V CDR1 and CDR2: MNHEY, SVGAGI.